The clone carrying this T cell receptor beta chain was counted once. The antigen remains unidentified. This record belongs to a study of vaccination effects on CD4 cells after COVID-19. In the ViraFEST assay, antigen-specific CD4+ clonotypes were identified by expansion after peptide-pool stimulation. Culture lasted about ten days before CD4+ T cell isolation. Every participant took two doses of the BNT162b2 or mRNA-1273 vaccine. Fresh IL-2-containing medium replaced half the medium on days 3 and 7. Assay: immunoSEQ multiplex PCR; the TCRdb copy retains only in-frame clones and omits some. The data show roughly 70,000 clones, roughly 74% seen once. This clonotype was obtained from a human donor who received a COVID-19 vaccine. The sequences come from CD4+ T cells from PBMCs cultured with HCoV-229E spike peptides, collected after COVID-19 vaccination.

The DNA of the CDR3 is TGCGCCAGCAGCTTGTCGGCCCAGGAGACCCAGTACTTC. The encoded protein is CASSLSAQETQYF. This chain connects TRBV5-1 to TRBJ2-5, with D hard to call. Germline loops: CDR1 SGHRS, CDR2 YFSETQ. CDR3 length: 13 amino acids. Trimming cost V 1 base and J 5 bases, with 9 bases left between them.